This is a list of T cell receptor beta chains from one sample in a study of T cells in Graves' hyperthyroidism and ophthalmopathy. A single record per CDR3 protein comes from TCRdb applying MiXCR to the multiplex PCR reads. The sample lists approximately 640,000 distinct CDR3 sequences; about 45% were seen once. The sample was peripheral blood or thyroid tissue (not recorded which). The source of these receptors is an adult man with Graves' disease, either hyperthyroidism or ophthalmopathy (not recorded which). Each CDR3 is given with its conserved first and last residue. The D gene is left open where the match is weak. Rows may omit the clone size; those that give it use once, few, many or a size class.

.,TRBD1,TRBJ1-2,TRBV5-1,TGCGCCAGCGTTCTTCGGGACAGGGCGTTGGACTATGGCTACACCTTC,CASVLRDRALDYGYTF
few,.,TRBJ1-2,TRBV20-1,TGCAGTGCTAGATTCGGGAACTATGGCTACACCTTC,CSARFGNYGYTF
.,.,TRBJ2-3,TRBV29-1,TGCAGCGTTGTCGTCCAGGGTTCGGTAGATACGCAGTATTTT,CSVVVQGSVDTQYF
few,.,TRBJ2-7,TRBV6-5,TGTGCCAGCAGCCCGATAATAAGTCCGGCCTACGAGCAGTACTTC,CASSPIISPAYEQYF
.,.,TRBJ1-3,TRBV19,TGTGCCAGTAGTACCTTGTCCAGGTTCCCTGGAAACACCATATATTTT,CASSTLSRFPGNTIYF
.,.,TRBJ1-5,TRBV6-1,TGTGCCAGCACGGGACGGAATAGCAATCAGCCCCAGCATTTT,CASTGRNSNQPQHF
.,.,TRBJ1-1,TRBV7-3,TGTGCCAGCAGCTTAACAGGGGGATGGGGAACCGCTGAAGCTTTCTTT,CASSLTGGWGTAEAFF
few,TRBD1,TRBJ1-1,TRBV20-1,TGCAGTGCAGAGGACAGGGGGTTCACTGAAGCTTTCTTT,CSAEDRGFTEAFF
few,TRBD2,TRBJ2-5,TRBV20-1,TGCAGTGGGGTACCGGGAGGGGGGGAGACCCAGTACTTC,CSGVPGGGETQYF
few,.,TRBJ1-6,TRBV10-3,TGTGCCAGCATTTCCGATGGTAATTCACCCCTCCACTTT,CASISDGNSPLHF
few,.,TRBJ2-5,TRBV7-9,TGTGCCAGCAGCTTCCAGGGATACCAAGAGACCCAGTACTTC,CASSFQGYQETQYF
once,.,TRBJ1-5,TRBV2,TGTGCCAGCAGTCCGAACGCCGGGAATCAGCCCCAGCATTTT,CASSPNAGNQPQHF
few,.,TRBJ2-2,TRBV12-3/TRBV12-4,TGTGCCAGCAGTTTACCAGACTCGAACACCGGGGAGCTGTTTTTT,CASSLPDSNTGELFF
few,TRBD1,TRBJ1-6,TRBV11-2,TGTGCCAGCATCCGAGGGGACAGGGGTTTCTCACCCCTCCACTTT,CASIRGDRGFSPLHF
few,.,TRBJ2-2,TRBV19,TGTGCCAGTAGTATAGATGACTGGAACACCGGGGAGCTGTTTTTT,CASSIDDWNTGELFF
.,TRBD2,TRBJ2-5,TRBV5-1,TGCGCCAGCAGCTCAACTAGCGGGGGGGATAAAGAGACCCAGTACTTC,CASSSTSGGDKETQYF
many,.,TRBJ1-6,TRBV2,TGTGCCAGCAGGGGCGCAGTAAGCCGATCAAATTCACCCCTCCACTTT,CASRGAVSRSNSPLHF
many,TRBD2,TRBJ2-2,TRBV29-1,TGCAGCGTTGAAGGGGGACTAGCTTCGGGGGAGCTGTTTTTT,CSVEGGLASGELFF
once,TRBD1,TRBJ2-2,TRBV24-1,TGTGCCACCAGTGAGAGCGACAGGGTCGGGGAGCTGTTTTTT,CATSESDRVGELFF
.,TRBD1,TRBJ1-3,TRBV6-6,TGTGCCAGCAGTCAAACCGGGACAGGGGACGGAAACACCATATATTTT,CASSQTGTGDGNTIYF
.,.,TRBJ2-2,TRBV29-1,TGCAGCGTTGGAACTGGGATGACAGGGGAGCTGTTTTTT,CSVGTGMTGELFF
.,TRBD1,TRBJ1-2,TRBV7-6,TGTGCCAGCAGCTGGGACAGCTCCCACTATAGCTACACCTTC,CASSWDSSHYSYTF
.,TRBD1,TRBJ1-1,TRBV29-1,TGCAGCGTTGGAGAACAGGGGTGGACTGAAGCTTTCTTT,CSVGEQGWTEAFF